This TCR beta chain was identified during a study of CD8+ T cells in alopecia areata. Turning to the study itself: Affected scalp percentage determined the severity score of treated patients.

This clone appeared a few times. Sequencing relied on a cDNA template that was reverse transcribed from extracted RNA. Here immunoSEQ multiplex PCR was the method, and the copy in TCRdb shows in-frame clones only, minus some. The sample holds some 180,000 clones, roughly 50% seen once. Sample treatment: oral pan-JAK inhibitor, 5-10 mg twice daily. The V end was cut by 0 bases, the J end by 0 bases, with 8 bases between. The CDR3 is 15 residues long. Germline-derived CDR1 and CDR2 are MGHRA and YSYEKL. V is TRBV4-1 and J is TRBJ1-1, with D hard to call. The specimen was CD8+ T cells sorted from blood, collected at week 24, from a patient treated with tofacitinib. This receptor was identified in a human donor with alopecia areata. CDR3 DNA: TGCGCCAGCAGCCAAGATAGAATCATGAACACTGAAGCTTTCTTT. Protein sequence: CASSQDRIMNTEAFF.